Following are 22 T cell receptor beta chains from one sample sequenced in a study of T cell repertoires in cytomegalovirus infection. Each CDR3 protein gets one entry after TCRdb re-called the reads with MiXCR. The sample has 110,000 to 150,000 distinct CDR3 sequences; about 6.5% are singletons. The sequenced sample was PBMCs. Every receptor here comes from a human donor in good health (CMV status not recorded). Some clones in this sample may be carry-over from other donors' samples.

This clonotype has at least ten counts. The rearrangement uses TRBV7-2 and TRBJ1-2; a weak D match, TRBD1 (6 bases). Trimming stripped 1 base from V and 0 bases from J, with 9 bases between. This CDR3 spans 15 amino acids. Germline loops: CDR1 SGHTA, CDR2 FQGNSA. In DNA, the CDR3 is TGTGCCAGCAGCTTAGACAGGGTTACTAACTATGGCTACACCTTC. Protein sequence: CASSLDRVTNYGYTF.

The chain has TRBV7-2 and TRBJ1-1, with D possibly being TRBD1 (6 bases). Germline V lookup: CDR1 SGHTA, CDR2 FQGNSA. The CDR3 is 15 residues long. Deletions cut 3 bases from V and 1 base from J, with 12 bases between. CDR3 in amino acids: CASSLGPTGNTEAFF. In DNA form, the CDR3 reads TGTGCCAGCAGCTTGGGGCCGACAGGGAACACTGAAGCTTTCTTT.

The chain joins TRBV19 to TRBJ1-1; D is possibly TRBD1 (6 bases). V was shortened by 3 bases and J by 3 bases, with 8 bases between the two germline ends. The CDR3 is 13 amino acids. CDR1 and CDR2 from the germline V gene are LNHDA and SQIVND (reference sequence). Here the CDR3 reads CASSIYRDTEAFF. The CDR3 DNA reads as TGTGCCAGTAGTATCTACAGGGACACTGAAGCTTTCTTT. Drawing the rest from reference TRBV19 and TRBJ1-1, the complete variable domain is DGGITQSPKYLFRKEGQNVTLSCEQNLNHDAMYWYRQDPGQGLRLIYYSQIVNDFQKGDIAEGYSVSREKKESFPLTVTSAQKNPTAFYLCASSIYRDTEAFFGQGTRLTVV.

This clonotype has just a few counts. V and J are TRBV20-1 and TRBJ1-1; D is undetermined. The CDR3 loop spans 12 amino acids. The V end was cut by 4 bases, the J end by 1 base, with 7 bases between. The germline V gene has CDR1 DFQATT and CDR2 SNEGSKA (reference sequence). Here the CDR3 reads CSANGRNTEAFF. The CDR3 nucleotides are TGCAGTGCTAACGGACGGAACACTGAAGCTTTCTTT.

This clonotype showed up just a few times. The chain joins TRBV7-6 to TRBJ2-7; the D gene is possibly TRBD1 (6 bases). The CDR3 runs to 15 residues. Germline CDR1 reads SGHVS; CDR2 reads FNYEAQ. V was trimmed by 1 base and J by 3 bases, leaving 13 bases between them. The CDR3: CASSLGGQGHYEQYF. In nucleotides, the CDR3 is TGTGCCAGCAGCTTAGGCGGGCAGGGGCACTACGAGCAGTACTTC.

This clonotype was observed at least ten times. The chain employs TRBV20-1 and TRBJ2-1; TRBD2 agrees at 14 bases. Germline assignment: CDR1 DFQATT and CDR2 SNEGSKA (reference sequence). This CDR3 region has 14 residues. Losses at the gene ends were 2 bases for V and 9 bases for J; bases not matched to a gene: 3. The CDR3 loop reads CSARRTSGGSEQFF. The CDR3 bases are TGCAGTGCTAGAAGGACTAGCGGGGGGAGTGAGCAGTTCTTC.

This clonotype was seen at least ten times. The CDR3 here is CASSLAGGQIANSPLHF. As DNA, the CDR3 is TGTGCCAGCAGCTTAGCGGGCGGACAGATCGCCAATTCACCCCTCCACTTT. This chain links TRBV7-2 with TRBJ1-6; TRBD1 might be the D (6 bases). Trimming pared 0 bases from V and 7 bases from J, leaving 16 bases between. Per the germline V gene, CDR1 is SGHTA and CDR2 is FQGNSA. This CDR3 has 17 residues.

The sample holds many counts of this clonotype. V usage is TRBV6-2 or TRBV6-3 and J usage is TRBJ2-3; a possible D gene is TRBD2 (5 bases). V was shortened by 4 bases and J by 4 bases, with 15 bases between the two germline ends. Germline V gene data show CDR1 as MNHEY and CDR2 as SVGEGT. This CDR3 comprises 15 residues. The CDR3 sequence is CASSSFGDGPDTQYF. The CDR3 nucleotides are TGTGCCAGCAGTTCCTTCGGGGATGGGCCAGATACGCAGTATTTT.

This clonotype was detected a few times. DNA of the CDR3: TGTGCCAGCAGTCCGCCGTCCCTACCGGTCACTGAAGCTTTCTTT. It translates to CASSPPSLPVTEAFF. This chain connects TRBV12-3 or TRBV12-4 to TRBJ1-1; D is unresolved. This CDR3 spans 15 amino acids. V shed 5 bases and J shed 4 bases, with 17 bases lying between them.

This clonotype showed up many times. This chain links TRBV7-3 with TRBJ2-3; tentative D call: TRBD1 (8 bases). The CDR3 is 17 residues long. CDR1 is SGHTA, CDR2 FQGTGA, per germline. V lost 2 bases and J lost 2, with 17 bases in between. The CDR3 loop reads CASSLSGGQAITDTQYF. CDR3 in DNA: TGTGCCAGCAGCTTATCGGGGGGACAGGCAATCACAGATACGCAGTATTTT.

The V gene is TRBV29-1, the J gene TRBJ2-7; TRBD1 is a possible D gene (6 bases). The CDR3 extends over 12 amino acids. V was pared by 6 bases and J by 0 bases, with 9 bases between. Germline V gene data show CDR1 as SQVTM and CDR2 as ANQGSEA. The CDR3 DNA reads TGCAGCGTCCGACAGGTCTCCTACGAGCAGTACTTC. Protein: CSVRQVSYEQYF.

This clonotype was observed a few times. The chain is built from TRBV7-6 and TRBJ1-5; 12 bases match TRBD1. The V gene's germline CDR1 is SGHVS and CDR2 FNYEAQ. With 5 bases clipped from V and 6 bases from J, the junction kept 5 bases outside the gene matches. This CDR3 has 15 amino acids. In DNA, the CDR3 is TGTGCCAGCAGCACCGGGACAGGGGGCCGTCAGCCCCAGCATTTT. This gives the protein CASSTGTGGRQPQHF.

This clonotype has only a few counts. V usage is TRBV6-2 or TRBV6-3 and J usage is TRBJ2-7; 7 bases map to TRBD1. Germline lookup yields CDR1 MNHEY and CDR2 SVGEGT. V lost 10 bases to trimming and J lost 1 base; unmatched junction nucleotides: 10. The CDR3 is 14 residues long. Here the CDR3 reads CANRGGAGSYEQYF. The CDR3 DNA sequence: TGTGCCAACAGAGGGGGCGCAGGTTCCTACGAGCAGTACTTC.

This clonotype has ten or more counts. The V and J genes are TRBV7-9 and TRBJ1-5, with D hard to call. The CDR3 consists of 13 residues. Deletions cut 2 bases from V and 4 bases from J, with 6 bases between. CDR1 and CDR2 (germline): SEHNR, FQNEAQ (reference sequence). The CDR3 is CASSLYGNQPQHF. CDR3 in DNA: TGTGCCAGCAGCTTATACGGGAATCAGCCCCAGCATTTT.

In this sample, this clonotype turned up many times. The J gene is TRBJ1-1, the V gene TRBV7-6; D not certain. The CDR3 totals 13 residues. Germline CDR1 is SGHVS and CDR2 is FNYEAQ. V shed 1 base and J shed 3 bases, with 6 bases lying between them. The CDR3 protein is CASSLVFDTEAFF. Here the CDR3 DNA reads TGTGCCAGCAGCTTAGTCTTCGACACTGAAGCTTTCTTT.

This clonotype was counted many times. The chain couples TRBV4-1 to TRBJ1-1; D ambiguous. In germline, CDR1 is MGHRA, CDR2 YSYEKL. V lost 0 bases and J lost 1, with 12 bases in between. The CDR3 loop spans 16 amino acids. DNA of the CDR3: TGCGCCAGCAGCCAAGATAAGAAGGGCAGGAACACTGAAGCTTTCTTT. As protein: CASSQDKKGRNTEAFF.

The V gene is TRBV2, the J gene TRBJ2-5; no reliable D call. This CDR3 is 11 amino acids long. V dropped 10 bases and J dropped 0 bases, with 6 bases sitting between them. Looked up from germline, CDR1 is SNHLY and CDR2 is FYNNEI. CDR3 nucleotides: TGTGCCACCGCGTACCAAGAGACCCAGTACTTC. It codes for CATAYQETQYF.

V is TRBV5-1 and J is TRBJ2-5, with D unclear. Germline CDR1 is SGHRS and CDR2 is YFSETQ. Trimming took off 0 bases at V and 5 bases at J, with 8 bases between the two ends. The CDR3 has 13 residues. CDR3 sequence (DNA): TGCGCCAGCAGCTTGGTTACGCTGGAGACCCAGTACTTC. Translating gives CASSLVTLETQYF.

Ten or more counts support this clonotype. The CDR3 loop reads CASSPKTVSEAFF. In nucleotides, the CDR3 is TGTGCCAGCAGTCCAAAGACAGTATCCGAAGCTTTCTTT. The rearrangement joins TRBV12-3 or TRBV12-4 to TRBJ1-1, with a tentative D call TRBD1 (5 bases). This CDR3 contains 13 residues. V lost 5 bases to trimming and J lost 8 bases, with 15 bases between them.

In this sample, this clonotype turned up many times. J is TRBJ2-2 and V is TRBV7-2; tentative D call: TRBD2 (5 bases). Germline V gene sequence: CDR1 SGHTA, CDR2 FQGNSA. Trimming left V 0 bases short and J 4 bases short, with 12 bases between. The length of the CDR3 is 16 residues. For the CDR3, the DNA is TGTGCCAGCAGCTTAGCGCGTCTAGCCGTCACCGGGGAGCTGTTTTTT. Its protein is CASSLARLAVTGELFF.

This clonotype showed up just a few times. CDR3 bases: TGTGCCAGCAGTTCACCCCTCTGGGAGCAGTACTTC. Translating gives CASSSPLWEQYF. The rearrangement joins TRBV28 to TRBJ2-7; no definite D call. The V gene's germline CDR1 is MDHEN and CDR2 SYDVKM. V gave up 4 bases and J gave up 7 bases, with 11 bases separating them. CDR3 length equals 12 residues.

In this sample, this clonotype turned up many times. This chain joins TRBV7-2 and TRBJ1-2; weak D call: TRBD1 (6 bases). The ends were cut back, 1 base at V and 2 bases at J, with 14 bases in the middle. The CDR3 sequence is 16 residues long. Germline CDR1 reads SGHTA; CDR2 reads FQGNSA. The CDR3 nucleotides read TGTGCCAGCAGCTTAGGAGACACAGGGCCCAACTATGGCTACACCTTC. It encodes CASSLGDTGPNYGYTF.